This T cell receptor beta chain was recorded in a study of cytomegalovirus exposure and HLA in healthy donors. Study-wide points: Apart from CMV serostatus, no immune exposure information was available.

Trimming left V 1 base short and J 4 bases short, with 18 bases between. The CDR3 loop spans 17 amino acids. Germline V lookup: CDR1 LNHNV, CDR2 YYDKDF (reference sequence). Note on this clone: The antigen is unknown.

It was with 60 Vbeta and 13 Jbeta primers that the PCR ran. TCRdb's copy holds only in-frame clones and misses some; the assay was immunoSEQ multiplex PCR. The table includes over 200,000 clones, around nine tenths detected once. The receptor was derived from a woman younger than 35 in good health and CMV-seronegative. V usage is TRBV15 and J usage is TRBJ2-3; a possible D gene is TRBD2 (5 bases). The sequenced material came from PBMCs. CDR3 nucleotide sequence: TGTGCCACCAGCAGAGGATATACGGGATCGGGCGCAGATACGCAGTATTTT. This gives the protein CATSRGYTGSGADTQYF.